The source of this T cell receptor (beta chain) is a study of T cell responses to AZD1222 COVID-19 vaccine. V was pared by 4 bases and J by 8 bases, with 15 bases between. Germline V CDR1 and CDR2: SGHRS, YFSETQ. This CDR3 region has 13 residues. The table came from immunoSEQ multiplex PCR; TCRdb's copy has only in-frame clones and leaves some out. The data show roughly 100,000 clones, with roughly 92% seen just once and about 8.1% held by the top ten. The source is an adult who received the AZD1222 COVID-19 vaccine. V usage is TRBV5-1 and J usage is TRBJ1-2, with a possible D match to TRBD1 (6 bases). Sequences were derived from peripheral blood, sampled 28 days after the second AZD1222 dose. DNA of the CDR3: TGCGCCAGCAGCCCGGGGGGCACCTACGGCTACACCTTC. It encodes CASSPGGTYGYTF. The complete variable domain, with remaining parts taken from reference TRBV5-1 and TRBJ1-2, reads KAGVTQTPRYLIKTRGQQVTLSCSPISGHRSVSWYQQTPGQGLQFLFEYFSETQRNKGNFPGRFSGRQFSNSRSEMNVSTLELGDSALYLCASSPGGTYGYTFGSGTRLTVV.